This T cell receptor (beta chain) originates from a study of T cell clusters in autoimmune cytopenias. Whole-study context: Healthy control donors averaged around 56 years of age, with a median of 59 years.

Each sample's input was 200 to 300 ng genomic DNA, 35,000 to 40,000 genome equivalents. CDR3 length: 13 amino acids. The germline V gene has CDR1 LNHNV and CDR2 YYDKDF (reference sequence). Regarding the study as a whole: TRB repertoire shifts in secondary cytopenia and chronic lymphocytic leukemia mostly reflected lymphoma, not autoimmunity. Physiological T cell clusters of healthy donors were apparently absent in primary autoimmune cytopenia patients.

Its frequency marks this clonotype as medium-sized (0.01 to 0.1%). Antigen: not known. Multiplex touch-down PCR amplified TRB using TRB-A and TRB-B pools in one tube. Reanalyzing the multiplex PCR reads, TCRdb keeps one entry per CDR3 protein, without DNA. Its table records about 11,000 distinct CDR3 sequences. A further study also used this sample, focusing on T cell repertoires in aging, cancer and after chemotherapy. From that study: Median generation probability rose over the chemotherapy interval in each cancer cohort, suggesting rebound thymic output.

The sequenced material came from peripheral blood. This clonotype was sampled from a human donor in good health. The chain uses TRBV15 and TRBJ2-5; the TCRdb call, TRBD2, lacks DNA for checking. CDR3 in amino acids: CATSRGLDETQYF.